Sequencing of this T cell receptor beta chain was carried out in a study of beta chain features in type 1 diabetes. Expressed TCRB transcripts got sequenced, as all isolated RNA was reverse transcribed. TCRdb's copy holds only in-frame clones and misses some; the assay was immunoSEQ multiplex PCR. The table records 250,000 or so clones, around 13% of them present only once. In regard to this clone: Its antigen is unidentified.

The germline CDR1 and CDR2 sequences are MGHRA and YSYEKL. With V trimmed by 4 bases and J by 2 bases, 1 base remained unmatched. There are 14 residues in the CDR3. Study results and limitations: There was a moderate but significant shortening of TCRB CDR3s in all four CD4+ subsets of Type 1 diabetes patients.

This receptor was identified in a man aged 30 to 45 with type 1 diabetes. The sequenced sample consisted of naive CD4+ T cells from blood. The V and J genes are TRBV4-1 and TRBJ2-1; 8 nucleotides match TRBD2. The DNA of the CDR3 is TGCGCCAGCAGCCGGACTAGCCCCTACAATGAGCAGTTCTTC. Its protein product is CASSRTSPYNEQFF.